The 11 T cell receptor beta chains below come from one sample, sequenced in a study of spatial heterogeneity in lung cancer. Described time point: sample taken at primary tumor resection. TCRdb used MiXCR to reprocess the 5' RACE reads, holding one entry per CDR3 protein. This repertoire shows approximately 40,000 distinct CDR3 sequences, approximately 7.5% found once; its top ten account for roughly 28%. The sequencing here drew on PBMCs, taken at surgery. All receptors derive from a male donor with early-stage non-small cell lung cancer.

This clonotype was detected ten times or more. This chain links TRBV4-2 with TRBJ2-7, with 10 nucleotides matching TRBD2. With V trimmed by 0 bases and J by 2 bases, 4 bases remained unmatched. The length of the CDR3 is 16 residues. Germline V CDR1 and CDR2: LGHNA, YNFKEQ. CDR3 loop: CASSQDWTSGPYEQYV. CDR3 DNA: TGTGCCAGCAGCCAAGATTGGACTAGCGGACCCTACGAGCAGTACGTC.

Many counts were recorded for this clonotype. V usage is TRBV7-6 and J usage is TRBJ2-3, with TRBD2 identical over 8 bases. Unmatched junction bases numbered 8, after V lost 5 bases and J lost 1 base. There are 16 residues in the CDR3. Germline V gene sequence: CDR1 SGHVS, CDR2 FNYEAQ. The CDR3 region has the DNA TGTGCCAGCAGCCCCTCAGCGGGGGAGGGCACAGATACGCAGTATTTT. Its translation: CASSPSAGEGTDTQYF.

The table lists this clonotype with a few counts. V and J are TRBV15 and TRBJ1-5; TRBD1 might be the D (5 bases). The CDR3 sequence is 14 residues long. Germline values: CDR1 LNHNV, CDR2 YYDKDF (reference sequence). V lost 4 bases and J lost 9, with 16 bases in between. CDR3 in amino acids: CATSKKTALWPQHF. CDR3 coding DNA: TGTGCCACCAGCAAAAAGACAGCCCTTTGGCCCCAGCATTTT. The entire variable domain, with the rest obtained from reference TRBV15 and TRBJ1-5, is as follows: DAMVIQNPRYQVTQFGKPVTLSCSQTLNHNVMYWYQQKSSQAPKLLFHYYDKDFNNEADTPDNFQSRRPNTSFCFLDIRSPGLGDTAMYLCATSKKTALWPQHFGDGTRLSIL.

This clonotype came up many times. The gene calls are TRBV12-3 or TRBV12-4 and TRBJ2-5; D is perhaps TRBD2 (6 bases). CDR3 length: 15 residues. Trimming removed 6 bases at V and 2 bases at J, with 16 bases between. CDR3 in amino acids: CASSSLGTPQETQYF. CDR3 nucleotides: TGTGCCAGCAGCTCACTAGGGACTCCGCAAGAGACCCAGTACTTC.

J is TRBJ2-3 and V is TRBV14; the D call may be TRBD1 or TRBD2 (5 bases each). Germline-derived CDR1 and CDR2 are SGHDN and FVKESK. Deletions cut 4 bases from V and 6 bases from J, with 17 bases between. CDR3 length: 15 amino acids. The CDR3 reads CASSLGRTFTDTQYF. CDR3 nucleotide sequence: TGTGCCAGCAGCCTGGGACGGACCTTCACGGATACGCAGTATTTT.

This clonotype was counted many times. V gene TRBV11-1 combines with J gene TRBJ2-2; 8 nucleotides agree with TRBD2. Germline loops: CDR1 SGHAT, CDR2 FQDESV (reference sequence). The CDR3 is made up of 17 amino acids. The junction had 7 bases not matched to a gene; V was cut back by 1 base and J by 3 bases. This CDR3 is CASSLGPGLADTGELFF. The CDR3 DNA reads as TGTGCCAGCAGCTTAGGTCCTGGACTAGCCGACACCGGGGAGCTGTTTTTT.

This clonotype was seen repeatedly, ten times or more. V and J are TRBV20-1 and TRBJ2-5; TRBD1 might be the D (6 bases). Deletions cut 1 base from V and 5 bases from J, with 17 bases between. Looked up from germline, CDR1 is DFQATT and CDR2 is SNEGSKA (reference sequence). This CDR3 is built from 15 residues. CDR3 DNA sequence: TGCAGTGCTAGAGGCCGGGACACGCTCTGGGAGACCCAGTACTTC. Translation: CSARGRDTLWETQYF.

This clonotype was seen at least ten times. The V gene is TRBV29-1, the J gene TRBJ2-7; 7 positions match TRBD2. Germline V lookup: CDR1 SQVTM, CDR2 ANQGSEA. This CDR3 comprises 12 residues. Trimming took 4 bases from V and 5 from J; bases not matched to a gene: 5. The CDR3 protein is CSVAGGLNEQYF. The CDR3 DNA reads TGCAGCGTTGCGGGGGGTTTGAACGAGCAGTACTTC.

This sequence joins TRBV7-2 and TRBJ2-5, with 8 bases lining up with TRBD2. The CDR3 length is 14 residues. Germline V gives CDR1 SGHTA, CDR2 FQGNSA. V gave up 5 bases and J gave up 6 bases; unmatched junction bases: 8. CDR3: CASSMGSGSKTQYF. CDR3 DNA sequence: TGTGCCAGCAGCATGGGGAGCGGGAGTAAGACCCAGTACTTC.

This clonotype was counted a few times. V gene TRBV7-2 combines with J gene TRBJ1-6, with 8 positions matching TRBD1. The CDR3 is 13 residues long. V trimming: 5 bases; J trimming: 10 bases; junction bases outside the gene matches: 4. Germline lookup yields CDR1 SGHTA and CDR2 FQGNSA. CDR3 nucleotide sequence: TGTGCCAGCAGCGGACAGGGTGCATCACCCCTCCACTTT. This gives the protein CASSGQGASPLHF.

This chain joins TRBV19 and TRBJ1-5, with 8 positions matching TRBD1. The CDR3 runs 15 residues. The V and J ends lost 5 bases and 6 bases, in that order; junction bases with no gene match: 9. Germline CDR1 reads LNHDA; CDR2 reads SQIVND (reference sequence). The CDR3 reads CASSSGTGGFQPQHF. The CDR3 nucleotides read TGTGCCAGTAGTTCCGGGACAGGCGGCTTTCAGCCCCAGCATTTT.